Below, 5 T cell receptor beta chains from the same sample are listed, as sequenced in a study of CD8 T cells in Susac syndrome. Reverse transcription of roughly 0.5 to 1 ug RNA used random hexamers. Using its own MiXCR run on the immunoSEQ multiplex PCR reads, TCRdb lists one record per CDR3 protein. The table lists some 99,000 distinct CDR3 sequences, about 95% of them singletons. Material: CD4+ T cells from PBMCs. The receptors were gathered from a human donor in good health.

The rearrangement uses TRBV7-8 and TRBJ1-1; D is unresolved. Per germline, CDR1 SGHVS and CDR2 FQNEAQ. Deletions cut 3 bases from V and 2 bases from J, with 10 bases between. The CDR3 has 14 residues. This chain's CDR3 is CASSFLTVNTEAFF. DNA for the CDR3: TGTGCCAGCAGCTTTTTGACGGTCAACACTGAAGCTTTCTTT.

The chain recombines TRBV7-3 with TRBJ1-2, with D unresolved. Germline CDR1 and CDR2: SGHTA and FQGTGA. The CDR3 is 14 residues long. Trimming took off 5 bases at V and 4 bases at J, with 14 bases between the two ends. The CDR3, as DNA: TGTGCCAGCAGCCCTAAGGACGGTGGCTATGGCTACACCTTC. Amino acids: CASSPKDGGYGYTF.

The chain has TRBV7-2 and TRBJ2-2; 10 bases are shared with TRBD2. The germline CDR1 and CDR2 sequences are SGHTA and FQGNSA. Losses at the gene ends were 3 bases for V and 7 bases for J; bases not matched to a gene: 5. The CDR3 sequence is 15 residues long. In DNA, the CDR3 is TGTGCCAGCAGCTTTCAAGGGACTAGCGTCGGGGAGCTGTTTTTT. It encodes CASSFQGTSVGELFF.

V is TRBV25-1 and J is TRBJ2-7; 12 positions agree with TRBD2. The CDR3 is made up of 14 amino acids. V shed 3 bases and J 4 bases; nucleotides not matched to a gene: 1. Per the germline V gene, CDR1 is MGHDK and CDR2 is SYGVNS. CDR3 loop: CASSETSGSYEQYF. The CDR3 region has the DNA TGTGCCAGCAGTGAGACTAGCGGGAGTTACGAGCAGTACTTC.

V is TRBV30 and J is TRBJ1-1; the D gene is possibly TRBD1 (6 bases). CDR1 is GTSNPN and CDR2 is SVGIG in the germline V gene (reference sequence). V lost 1 base to trimming and J lost 5 bases, with 11 bases between them. The CDR3 is made up of 13 amino acids. The CDR3: CAWSGGGRTEAFF. The CDR3 DNA reads TGTGCCTGGAGTGGTGGGGGGCGAACTGAAGCTTTCTTT.